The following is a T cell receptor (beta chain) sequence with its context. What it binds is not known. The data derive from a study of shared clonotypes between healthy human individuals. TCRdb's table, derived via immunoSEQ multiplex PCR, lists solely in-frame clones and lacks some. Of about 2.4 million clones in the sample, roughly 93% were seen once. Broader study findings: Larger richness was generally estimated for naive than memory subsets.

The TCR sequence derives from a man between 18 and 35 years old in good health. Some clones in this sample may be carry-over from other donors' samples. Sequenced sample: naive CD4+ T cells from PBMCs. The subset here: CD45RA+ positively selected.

Written as DNA, the CDR3 is TGTGCCAGCAGCCCCGCCCCGGATACGCAGTATTTT. It yields the protein CASSPAPDTQYF. This sequence joins TRBV7-9 and TRBJ2-3, with D unclear. Trimming removed 5 bases at V and 6 bases at J, with 9 bases between. CDR3 length: 12 residues. Germline values: CDR1 SEHNR, CDR2 FQNEAQ (reference sequence). Combining the CDR3 with reference TRBV7-9 and TRBJ2-3 gives the whole variable domain DTGVSQNPRHKITKRGQNVTFRCDPISEHNRLYWYRQTLGQGPEFLTYFQNEAQLEKSRLLSDRFSAERPKGSFSTLEIQRTEQGDSAMYLCASSPAPDTQYFGPGTRLTVL.